Listed below are T cell receptor beta chains from one sample, sequenced in a study of blood T cell repertoires in COVID-19. Sequenced by immunoSEQ multiplex PCR; TCRdb stores in-frame clones only, minus some. The sample records about 160,000 clones, around 90% being singletons. Sequenced: peripheral blood. These receptors all stem from a man aged 60-69 years with active or convalescent COVID-19. The CDR3 runs from the conserved cysteine through the conserved F or W. The order of the fields is J gene, V gene, D gene, clone size, CDR3 protein, CDR3 DNA. The D gene is left open where the match is weak. The listing skips clone size in some rows; elsewhere it reads once, few, many or a size class.

j_gene: TRBJ2-7
v_gene: TRBV4-1
d_gene: TRBD2
abundance: -
CDR3aa: CASSQDESGGEYEQYF
CDR3nt: TGCGCCAGCAGCCAAGATGAGAGCGGGGGGGAATACGAGCAGTACTTC

j_gene: TRBJ2-1
v_gene: TRBV27
d_gene: -
abundance: -
CDR3aa: CASSLDRISYNEQFF
CDR3nt: TGTGCCAGCAGTTTAGACAGGATCTCCTACAATGAGCAGTTCTTC

j_gene: TRBJ1-1
v_gene: TRBV14
d_gene: -
abundance: -
CDR3aa: CASSLRTAVGSTEAFF
CDR3nt: TGTGCCAGCAGCCTAAGGACTGCCGTGGGCAGCACTGAAGCTTTCTTT

j_gene: TRBJ1-5
v_gene: TRBV18
d_gene: TRBD1
abundance: -
CDR3aa: CASSPDGTGRNSNQPQHF
CDR3nt: TGTGCCAGCTCACCCGACGGGACAGGGAGGAATAGCAATCAGCCCCAGCATTTT

j_gene: TRBJ2-7
v_gene: TRBV6-5
d_gene: TRBD1
abundance: -
CDR3aa: CASSTGQGNSYEQYF
CDR3nt: TGTGCCAGCAGCACGGGACAGGGGAATTCCTACGAGCAGTACTTC

j_gene: TRBJ1-1
v_gene: TRBV18
d_gene: -
abundance: -
CDR3aa: CASSPRQTGGTEAFF
CDR3nt: TGTGCCAGCTCACCCAGACAGACCGGGGGCACTGAAGCTTTCTTT

j_gene: TRBJ1-2
v_gene: TRBV29-1
d_gene: TRBD1
abundance: few
CDR3aa: CSVGRQGNYGYTF
CDR3nt: TGCAGCGTCGGTAGACAGGGTAACTATGGCTACACCTTC

j_gene: TRBJ1-4
v_gene: TRBV19
d_gene: -
abundance: -
CDR3aa: CASSIWQGNEKLFF
CDR3nt: TGTGCCAGTAGTATTTGGCAGGGGAATGAAAAACTGTTTTTT

j_gene: TRBJ1-1
v_gene: TRBV5-5
d_gene: -
abundance: -
CDR3aa: CASSRPDKVVAFF
CDR3nt: TGTGCCAGCAGCCGCCCCGACAAAGTAGTAGCTTTCTTT

j_gene: TRBJ2-7
v_gene: TRBV6-5
d_gene: TRBD1
abundance: few
CDR3aa: CASSYRGQGPYEQYF
CDR3nt: TGTGCCAGCAGTTATCGTGGACAGGGACCCTACGAGCAGTACTTC

j_gene: TRBJ1-5
v_gene: TRBV20-1
d_gene: TRBD1
abundance: -
CDR3aa: CSASPSGGSGGQPQHF
CDR3nt: TGCAGTGCTAGTCCAAGCGGGGGTTCAGGGGGTCAGCCCCAGCATTTT

j_gene: TRBJ2-1
v_gene: TRBV7-9
d_gene: -
abundance: -
CDR3aa: CASSLRSSVSYNEQFF
CDR3nt: TGTGCCAGCAGCTTACGATCTAGCGTATCCTACAATGAGCAGTTCTTC

j_gene: TRBJ1-5
v_gene: TRBV7-7
d_gene: TRBD1
abundance: -
CDR3aa: CASSPNQGDQPQHF
CDR3nt: TGTGCCAGCAGCCCTAATCAGGGGGATCAGCCCCAGCATTTT

j_gene: TRBJ2-3
v_gene: TRBV27
d_gene: -
abundance: -
CDR3aa: CASSPIQDSPTDTQYF
CDR3nt: TGTGCCAGCAGTCCCATCCAGGACAGCCCCACAGATACGCAGTATTTT

j_gene: TRBJ1-3
v_gene: TRBV5-8
d_gene: -
abundance: few
CDR3aa: CASSLGSSSGNTIYF
CDR3nt: TGTGCCAGCAGCTTGGGTAGCAGCTCTGGAAACACCATATATTTT